The text below deals with one T cell receptor beta chain. The antigen remains unidentified. This sample is drawn from a study of T-cell memory formation after mild COVID-19. Overall study findings and caveats: Clones from the second wave (peaking day 37) had unconfirmed SARS-CoV-2 specificity. The CD4+ clones that contracted clustered mainly within CM and EM, and the CD8+ clones concentrated in EMRA. Pre-infection memory held some responding clones, suggesting pre-existing cross-reactive T cells responded. While clones contracting from day 15 to 85 were balanced between CD4 and CD8, later expanders leaned CD4+.

Trimming took 9 bases from V and 3 from J; bases not matched to a gene: 2. Germline assignment: CDR1 LNHDA and CDR2 SQIVND (reference sequence). CDR3 length: 11 amino acids. TCRdb called the 5' RACE reads again in MiXCR, with one record for every CDR3 protein. The top ten clones hold approximately 13% of a sample with 500,000 to 550,000 distinct CDR3 sequences, about a fifth of them seen once. The rearrangement links TRBV19 to TRBJ2-7; the match to TRBD2 covers 7 bases. Material: PBMCs or a T cell subset sorted from them (not recorded which). The receptor comes from an adult woman who had mild COVID-19 (a few samples of this study predate the infection). Cell type and time point are not known. The CDR3 region has the DNA TGTGCCAGCGGGGGGATCTACGAGCAGTACTTC. It yields the protein CASGGIYEQYF.